Below, 13 T cell receptor beta chains from the same sample are listed, as sequenced in a study of cytomegalovirus exposure and HLA in healthy donors. Data came from immunoSEQ multiplex PCR; TCRdb stores just in-frame clones and leaves some out. The sample has more than 75,000 clones, 93% seen once. Material for sequencing was PBMCs. The source is a man between 18 and 35 years old in good health and CMV-seronegative.

The CDR3 is CASSQAGFGGNTIYF. The CDR3 region has the DNA TGCGCCAGCAGCCAAGCAGGGTTCGGTGGAAACACCATATATTTT. The rearrangement links TRBV4-1 to TRBJ1-3; weak D call: TRBD1 (5 bases). The V gene lost 1 base and the J gene lost 3 bases, with 10 bases spanning the gap. The CDR3 has 15 amino acids. The V gene's germline CDR1 is MGHRA and CDR2 YSYEKL.

This rearrangement joins TRBV5-1 to TRBJ1-1; 8 nucleotides line up with TRBD1. This CDR3 region has 17 residues. Per germline, CDR1 SGHRS and CDR2 YFSETQ. Unmatched junction bases numbered 11, after V lost 4 bases and J lost 0 bases. CDR3 amino acids: CASSIRDRFDMNTEAFF. The CDR3 DNA sequence: TGCGCCAGCAGCATCCGGGACAGGTTCGACATGAACACTGAAGCTTTCTTT.

V and J are TRBV16 and TRBJ1-1, with D perhaps matching TRBD1 (6 bases). The germline V and J ends were trimmed by 4 bases and 6 bases, with 15 bases remaining between them. The CDR3 sequence is 14 residues long. CDR1 is KGHSY, CDR2 FQNENV, per germline. The CDR3 region has the DNA TGTGCCAGCAGCCGCTGGGGGCGGGAGGCTGAAGCTTTCTTT. Translating gives CASSRWGREAEAFF.

The sample holds one count of this clone. CDR3 in amino acids: CASSPEGRRQPQHF. The CDR3, as DNA: TGTGCCAGCTCACCAGAGGGAAGACGTCAGCCCCAGCATTTT. The chain uses TRBV18 and TRBJ1-5; D call uncertain. CDR1 is KGHSH, CDR2 LQKENI, per germline. V was cut by 2 bases and J by 6 bases, with 11 bases left in between. The CDR3 is 14 amino acids.

The V call is TRBV5-6, the J call TRBJ1-3; the match to TRBD1 covers 7 bases. Germline V gene sequence: CDR1 SGHDT, CDR2 YYEEEE. J was trimmed by 2 bases and V by 0 bases; bases with no gene match: 8. This CDR3 contains 17 residues. The CDR3 protein is CASSLAGGDRAGNTIYF. CDR3 DNA sequence: TGTGCCAGCAGCTTGGCCGGGGGCGACAGGGCTGGAAACACCATATATTTT.

V gene TRBV5-6 combines with J gene TRBJ1-1; no definite D call. The CDR3 is 13 residues long. CDR1 and CDR2 (germline): SGHDT, YYEEEE. Trimming shortened V by 3 bases and J by 2 bases, and 8 bases separated the two germline ends. This CDR3 reads CASSSGINTEAFF. The CDR3 DNA sequence: TGTGCCAGCAGCTCAGGTATAAACACTGAAGCTTTCTTT.

CDR3 protein: CASTRLAGSYEQYF. The DNA for the CDR3 is TGTGCCAGCACCAGACTAGCGGGGAGCTACGAGCAGTACTTC. The chain uses TRBV6-5 and TRBJ2-7; 11 positions match TRBD2. Germline lookup yields CDR1 MNHEY and CDR2 SVGAGI. J gave up 3 bases and V 7 bases, and 5 bases lay outside the gene matches. The CDR3 length is 14 residues.

This rearrangement joins TRBV28 to TRBJ1-1; perhaps TRBD1 as D (5 bases). CDR1 is MDHEN, CDR2 SYDVKM, per germline. CDR3 length equals 12 residues. Trimming shortened V by 1 base and J by 5 bases, and 5 bases separated the two germline ends. The CDR3 loop reads CASSLSGTEAFF. Written as DNA, the CDR3 is TGTGCCAGCAGTTTATCAGGGACTGAAGCTTTCTTT.

This clone was seen a handful of times. This rearrangement joins TRBV5-1 to TRBJ1-6; 7 nucleotides match TRBD1. Unmatched junction bases numbered 7, after V lost 4 bases and J lost 9 bases. The CDR3 sequence is 14 residues long. Germline CDR1 and CDR2: SGHRS and YFSETQ. CDR3 region: CASSRGTAGSPLHF. CDR3 nucleotide sequence: TGCGCCAGCAGCCGGGGGACAGCCGGTTCACCCCTCCACTTT.

CDR3 amino acids: CASSRSFLLAGGPREQFF. The CDR3 region has the DNA TGTGCCAGCAGCCGCTCTTTCCTCCTAGCGGGAGGGCCCCGGGAGCAGTTCTTC. The gene calls are TRBV14 and TRBJ2-1, with 12 bases that match TRBD2. Germline V gene lookup returns CDR1 SGHDN and CDR2 FVKESK. CDR3 length: 18 residues. V dropped 4 bases and J dropped 10; count of bases not matched to a gene: 17. Using reference TRBV14 and TRBJ2-1 for the parts outside the CDR3, the full variable domain is EAGVTQFPSHSVIEKGQTVTLRCDPISGHDNLYWYRRVMGKEIKFLLHFVKESKQDESGMPNNRFLAERTGGTYSTLKVQPAELEDSGVYFCASSRSFLLAGGPREQFFGPGTRLTVL.

V gene TRBV5-6 combines with J gene TRBJ2-7; 7 nucleotides line up with TRBD1. The CDR3 runs 12 residues. Germline V gives CDR1 SGHDT, CDR2 YYEEEE. The CDR3 bases are TGTGCAGCGCAAGCAGGGGGTGACGAGCAGTACTTC. Protein sequence: CAAQAGGDEQYF.

The chain employs TRBV15 and TRBJ1-4, with TRBD1 as a possible D gene (5 bases). CDR1 and CDR2 (germline): LNHNV, YYDKDF (reference sequence). The CDR3 has 13 amino acids. Trimming removed 6 bases from V and 10 bases from J, with 15 bases in between. The CDR3 DNA reads as TGTGCCACCAGGGCGTACGGGGGACGAAAACTGTTTTTT. Residues: CATRAYGGRKLFF. Supplemented by reference TRBV15 and TRBJ1-4, the full variable domain reads DAMVIQNPRYQVTQFGKPVTLSCSQTLNHNVMYWYQQKSSQAPKLLFHYYDKDFNNEADTPDNFQSRRPNTSFCFLDIRSPGLGDTAMYLCATRAYGGRKLFFGSGTQLSVL.

V gene TRBV27 combines with J gene TRBJ1-2, with 7 positions matching TRBD1. CDR1 and CDR2 from the germline V gene are MNHEY and SMNVEV (reference sequence). V lost 0 bases and J lost 7; bases outside the gene matches: 14. CDR3 length equals 17 residues. The CDR3 bases are TGTGCCAGCAGTTTATCCCAGGACAGGATGCCGCCGGGTGGCTACACCTTC. It yields the protein CASSLSQDRMPPGGYTF.